The rows below give T cell receptor beta chains drawn from one sample of a study of Graves' ophthalmopathy and Graves' hyperthyroidism. TCRdb reprocessed the multiplex PCR reads via MiXCR and lists one record per CDR3 protein. Among over 650,000 distinct CDR3 sequences, about 41% were seen once, and the ten largest hold 3% to 4%. Sequencing input: peripheral blood. The source of these receptors is an adult man with Graves' ophthalmopathy. CDR3s include the opening cysteine and the closing phenylalanine or tryptophan. Not all rows give a size; the values are once, few, many and, for expanded clones, a class.

>NA|TRBV7-3|TRBJ2-2
CASSSSGTANTGELFF
>many|TRBV12-3/TRBV12-4|TRBJ1-1
CASSTKADTEAFF
>many|TRBV25-1|TRBJ2-5
CASSDTRQGGVTQYF
>many|TRBV15|TRBJ1-1
CATSRGLGMNTEAFF
>once|TRBV7-6|TRBJ2-7
CASSRRAGGEQYF
>few|TRBV9|TRBJ1-4
CASSAGISTNEKLFF
>many|TRBV7-8|TRBJ2-5
CASSLISETQYF
>NA|TRBV12-3/TRBV12-4|TRBJ2-7
CASSAGLVTYEQYF
>many|TRBV20-1|TRBJ1-1
CSATGGNTEAFF
>NA|TRBV10-3|NA
CAISGGLAGGSSSYNEQFF
>NA|TRBV20-1|TRBJ1-6
CSAPDSYNSPLHF
>many|TRBV12-3/TRBV12-4|TRBJ2-7
CASSFRGGGTYEQYF
>few|TRBV24-1|TRBJ2-2
CATSVWGEQFF
>NA|TRBV29-1|TRBJ2-5
CSAADRVGEKLYF
>few|TRBV5-4|TRBJ1-4
CASSLDRDAAGEKLFF
>NA|TRBV10-3|TRBJ2-7
CAITVPGQGSASYEQYF
>many|TRBV12-3/TRBV12-4|TRBJ2-7
CASSLVHGSYEQYF
>many|TRBV20-1|TRBJ1-2
CSARGQGTSYTF
>many|TRBV25-1|TRBJ1-5
CASSADRGQPQHF
>NA|TRBV30|TRBJ1-5
CAWSGPSGGGNQPQHF
>NA|TRBV20-1|TRBJ2-7
CSARTGTGPYEQYF
>many|TRBV7-9|TRBJ1-1
CASSPGHSNTEAFF
>many|TRBV24-1|TRBJ1-2
CATSGPGNYGYTF
>once|TRBV7-8|TRBJ1-5
CASGAGPNQPQHF
>many|TRBV7-7|TRBJ2-5
CASSSLTGRSGTQYF
>NA|TRBV5-4|TRBJ2-7
CASSPVTGVEQYF